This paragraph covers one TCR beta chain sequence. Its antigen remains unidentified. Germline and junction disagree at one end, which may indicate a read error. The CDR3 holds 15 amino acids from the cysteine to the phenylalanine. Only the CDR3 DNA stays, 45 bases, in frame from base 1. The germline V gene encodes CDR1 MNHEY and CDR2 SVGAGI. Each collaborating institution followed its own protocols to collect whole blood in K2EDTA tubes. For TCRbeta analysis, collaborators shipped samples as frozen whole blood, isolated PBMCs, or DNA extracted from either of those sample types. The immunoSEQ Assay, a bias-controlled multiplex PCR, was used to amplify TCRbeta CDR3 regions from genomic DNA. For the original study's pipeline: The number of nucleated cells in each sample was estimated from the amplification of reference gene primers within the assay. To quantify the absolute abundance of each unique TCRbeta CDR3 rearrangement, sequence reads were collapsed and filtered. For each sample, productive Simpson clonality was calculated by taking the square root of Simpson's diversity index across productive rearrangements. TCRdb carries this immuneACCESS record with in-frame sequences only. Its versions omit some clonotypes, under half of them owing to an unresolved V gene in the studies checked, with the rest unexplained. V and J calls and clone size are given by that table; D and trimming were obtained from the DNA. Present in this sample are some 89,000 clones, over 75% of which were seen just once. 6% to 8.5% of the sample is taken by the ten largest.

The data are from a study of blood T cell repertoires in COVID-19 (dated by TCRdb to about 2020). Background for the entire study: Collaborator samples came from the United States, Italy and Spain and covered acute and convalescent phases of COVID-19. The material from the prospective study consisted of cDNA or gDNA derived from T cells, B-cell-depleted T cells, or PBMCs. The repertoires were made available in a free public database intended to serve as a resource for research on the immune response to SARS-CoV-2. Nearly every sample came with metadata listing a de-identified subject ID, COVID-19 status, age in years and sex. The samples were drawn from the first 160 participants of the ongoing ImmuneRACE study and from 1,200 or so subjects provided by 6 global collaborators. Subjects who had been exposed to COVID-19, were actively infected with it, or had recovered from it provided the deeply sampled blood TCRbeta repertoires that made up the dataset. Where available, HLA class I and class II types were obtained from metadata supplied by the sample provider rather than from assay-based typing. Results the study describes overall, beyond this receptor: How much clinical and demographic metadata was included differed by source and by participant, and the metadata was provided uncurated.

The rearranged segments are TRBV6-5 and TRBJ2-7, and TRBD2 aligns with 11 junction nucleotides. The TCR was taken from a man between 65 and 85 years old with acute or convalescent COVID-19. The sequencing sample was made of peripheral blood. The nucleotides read TGTGCCAGCAGGCGGGGACTAGCGGTCTCCCACGAGCAGTACTTC. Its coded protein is CASRRGLAVSHEQYF.